This T cell receptor beta chain derives from a study of blood T cell repertoires in COVID-19. Study context: Acute-phase and convalescent COVID-19 samples originated in the United States, Italy and Spain. The cDNA or gDNA used as material had been derived from T cells, B-cell-depleted T cells, or PBMCs.

V was cut by 6 bases and J by 9 bases, with 20 bases left in between. The germline V gene has CDR1 MGHDK and CDR2 SYGVNS. This CDR3 is built from 14 residues. Authors' methods: Estimation of nucleated cell counts relied on the amplification of reference gene primers. Some clones are missing from TCRdb's copy, which holds only in-frame ones; the method was immunoSEQ multiplex PCR. V, J and clone size were drawn from that table, and D and trimming were deduced from the DNA. Of some 250,000 clones listed, approximately 82% are singletons. The source of this sequence is a young woman with acute or convalescent COVID-19. The material sequenced was peripheral blood. V and J are TRBV25-1 and TRBJ2-5; TRBD2 might be the D (5 bases). This CDR3 is CASSAGYRSGAQYF. The CDR3 DNA sequence: TGTGCCAGCAGCGCGGGTTACCGCTCTGGCGCCCAGTACTTC. Together with reference TRBV25-1 and TRBJ2-5, the CDR3 gives the full variable domain: EADIYQTPRYLVIGTGKKITLECSQTMGHDKMYWYQQDPGMELHLIHYSYGVNSTEKGDLSSESTVSRIRTEHFPLTLESARPSHTSQYLCASSAGYRSGAQYFGPGTRLLVL.